Detailed here is one T cell receptor beta chain. The antigen is undetermined. Per germline, CDR1 SGHRS and CDR2 YFSETQ. V lost 0 bases to trimming and J lost 0 bases, with 10 bases between them. The CDR3 spans 16 residues. The record originates from a study of cytomegalovirus exposure and HLA in healthy donors. Study observations and caveats: Later analysis associated a missense DCLRE1C variant with TCR beta V- and J-gene trimming.

In the PCR, 60 Vbeta and 13 Jbeta primers were used. TCRdb keeps only in-frame clones here, not all; method: immunoSEQ multiplex PCR. The sample data list under 85,000 clones. The origin of this receptor is a boy aged 5-17 years in good health and CMV-seronegative. This sequence joins TRBV5-1 and TRBJ2-4; possible D gene TRBD2, 5 bases. Input material: PBMCs. The DNA for the CDR3 is TGCGCCAGCAGCTTGGGGGGAGAACTAGCCAAAAACATTCAGTACTTC. Translated: CASSLGGELAKNIQYF. Full variable domain (outside the CDR3, taken from reference TRBV5-1 and TRBJ2-4): KAGVTQTPRYLIKTRGQQVTLSCSPISGHRSVSWYQQTPGQGLQFLFEYFSETQRNKGNFPGRFSGRQFSNSRSEMNVSTLELGDSALYLCASSLGGELAKNIQYFGAGTRLSVL.